This entry is about one TCR beta chain. The clone's antigen remains unknown. No much larger clonotype is one base removed from it; base qualities were not supplied. The sample originates from a study of patients and donors after allogeneic stem cell transplantation (dated by TCRdb to about 2020). To prepare the library, RT-PCR was applied. Sequenced on a NextSeq 550. TCRdb ran its own pipeline on the public reads, namely fastp trimming at Q25 and MiXCR clone calling, and kept in-frame beta chains. When rows share a CDR3 protein, they turn into one entry using the most common DNA and genes. Here the sample has approximately 200,000 distinct CDR3 sequences; 38% occur a single time. The ten biggest clones cover around a tenth of the sample. The receptor's source is a human donor who was either an allogeneic HSCT recipient or a stem cell or donor lymphocyte infusion donor (not recorded which). It is not recorded whose cells these are; they may come from a transplant donor. The sample consisted of blood, either unsorted or a sorted T cell fraction (not recorded which).

This receptor carries the CDR3 CASSLGYGETQYF. The nucleotide sequence is given as TGTGCCAGCAGTTTAGGGTACGGAGAGACCCAGTACTTC. The chain is assembled from TRBV12-3 or TRBV12-4 and TRBJ2-5, with no confidently assigned D gene. V and J lose 1 base and 4 bases, and a span of 7 bases separates them. The CDR3, from cysteine to phenylalanine, totals 13 residues. The CDR3 DNA has 39 bases and is translated from base 1.